This TCR beta chain was identified in a study of shared clonotypes between healthy human individuals. As concerns this clone: What it binds is unknown. The sample carries other DNA sequences with the same CDR3.

Study-wide findings and caveats: Non-shared clonotypes showed lower generation probabilities than clonotypes common to all four donors.

The V end was cut by 0 bases, the J end by 7 bases, with 10 bases between. CDR1 is MNHEY and CDR2 is SVGAGI in the germline V gene. The CDR3 sequence is 13 residues long. The assay was immunoSEQ multiplex PCR, and TCRdb's table has in-frame clones only and misses some. The sample lists roughly 1,800,000 clones, just under 95% occurring once. The naive CD8 population came from CD45RO-negative cells selected for CCR7, without terminally differentiated effector memory CD45RA+ cells. The sequenced material came from naive CD8+ T cells sorted from blood. The rearrangement links TRBV6-5 to TRBJ2-7; D uncertain. The source of this sequence is a man younger than 35 in good health. The CDR3 DNA is TGTGCCAGCAGTTACTCAAGGGTCGGGGAGCAGTACTTC. It translates to CASSYSRVGEQYF.